These 31 T cell receptor beta chains were sequenced from one sample in a study of blood T cell repertoires in COVID-19. This table comes from immunoSEQ multiplex PCR, and its TCRdb copy is limited to in-frame clones, with some not included. In the table there are approximately 89,000 clones, around 80% of which are singletons. The sequenced sample was peripheral blood. The receptors were sampled from a man in his sixties or seventies with acute or convalescent COVID-19.

This chain links TRBV5-5 with TRBJ2-7; TRBD2 matches at 14 bases. Germline trimming cut 3 bases from V and 4 bases from J; bases unmatched to any gene: 3. The CDR3 covers 15 residues. CDR1 and CDR2 (germline): SGHKS, YYEKEE (reference sequence). CDR3 sequence (DNA): TGTGCCAGCAGCTCGGGACTAGCGGGAGAATACGAGCAGTACTTC. This gives the protein CASSSGLAGEYEQYF.

The rearrangement uses TRBV7-9 and TRBJ2-7; 7 positions agree with TRBD2. V lost 3 bases, J lost 5 bases, and 7 bases stayed unmatched. The CDR3 has 14 residues. CDR1 SEHNR and CDR2 FQNEAQ come from the germline V gene (reference sequence). CDR3 residues: CASSLGGSVDEQYF. DNA for the CDR3: TGTGCCAGCAGCTTGGGCGGGAGTGTCGACGAGCAGTACTTC.

This chain connects TRBV7-8 to TRBJ2-7; 9 bases match TRBD1. Germline CDR1 is SGHVS and CDR2 is FQNEAQ. CDR3 length equals 15 residues. J was trimmed by 3 bases and V by 4 bases; bases with no gene match: 7. DNA of the CDR3: TGTGCCAGCAGCTCTACCGGGACAGGGAACTACGAGCAGTACTTC. This gives the protein CASSSTGTGNYEQYF.

V gene TRBV19 combines with J gene TRBJ2-7, with 8 bases lining up with TRBD2. Germline V gene data show CDR1 as LNHDA and CDR2 as SQIVND (reference sequence). The CDR3 is 15 amino acids. Losses at the gene ends were 4 bases for V and 2 bases for J; bases not matched to a gene: 7. This CDR3 reads CASSTSGGAPYEQYF. The CDR3 DNA follows: TGTGCCAGTAGTACTTCGGGGGGGGCCCCCTACGAGCAGTACTTC.

The J gene is TRBJ2-7, the V gene TRBV19, with TRBD1 matching over 9 bases. Trimming cost V 6 bases and J 5 bases; bases outside gene matches: 11. This CDR3 region has 15 residues. Germline V CDR1 and CDR2: LNHDA, SQIVND (reference sequence). The CDR3 is CASRAPGQGVDEQYF. In DNA form, the CDR3 reads TGTGCCAGTAGGGCTCCGGGACAGGGTGTCGACGAGCAGTACTTC.

The CDR3 is CASSQPGTGDLNTEAFF. CDR3 bases: TGCGCCAGCAGCCAGCCCGGGACAGGGGACCTGAACACTGAAGCTTTCTTT. The chain combines TRBV4-1 with TRBJ1-1, with TRBD1 matching over 10 bases. Germline-derived CDR1 and CDR2 are MGHRA and YSYEKL. This CDR3 is built from 17 residues. V shed 3 bases, J shed 0 bases, and the junction held 7 bases outside the gene matches.

This chain joins TRBV12-5 and TRBJ1-1; 8 positions match TRBD1. Germline V lookup: CDR1 LGHNT, CDR2 FRNRAP. The CDR3 spans 16 residues. Losses at the gene ends were 4 bases for V and 2 bases for J; bases not matched to a gene: 9. In DNA, the CDR3 is TGTGCTAGTGGTTCGGTGACAGGGGAGGGTAACACTGAAGCTTTCTTT. Translating gives CASGSVTGEGNTEAFF. Combining the CDR3 with reference TRBV12-5 and TRBJ1-1 gives the whole variable domain DARVTQTPRHKVTEMGQEVTMRCQPILGHNTVFWYRQTMMQGLELLAYFRNRAPLDDSGMPKDRFSAEMPDATLATLKIQPSEPRDSAVYFCASGSVTGEGNTEAFFGQGTRLTVV.

This clone showed up just a few times. The rearrangement joins TRBV9 to TRBJ1-1, with unresolved D. The CDR3 contains 14 residues. Germline lookup yields CDR1 SGDLS and CDR2 YYNGEE. V was clipped by 0 bases and J by 2 bases, with 8 bases between them. Here the CDR3 DNA reads TGTGCCAGCAGCGTAGCAGGCCTTAACACTGAAGCTTTCTTT. Translation: CASSVAGLNTEAFF.

A remark on this clone: One end of the junction does not line up with germline, which may come from a read error. The CDR3 nucleotides read TGTGCTAGCAGCTTAGGGCCTAGCGGCCTCTCCGGGGAGCAGTTCTTC. Amino acids: CASSLGPSGLSGEQFF. The J gene is TRBJ2-1, the V gene TRBV7-7; 7 nucleotides match TRBD2. This CDR3 is 16 amino acids long. The V gene's germline CDR1 is SSHAT and CDR2 FNYEAQ (reference sequence).

The chain carries TRBV6-5 and TRBJ2-7; TRBD2 agrees at 12 bases. The CDR3 has 14 amino acids. Trimming removed 8 bases from V and 4 bases from J; junction bases left unmatched: 6. In germline, CDR1 is MNHEY, CDR2 SVGAGI. The CDR3 DNA sequence: TGTGCCAGCTGGTCCGGGACTAGCGGGTACGAGCAGTACTTC. This codes for CASWSGTSGYEQYF.

The rearrangement joins TRBV7-6 to TRBJ1-5; maybe TRBD1 (5 bases). From germline, CDR1 is SGHVS and CDR2 FNYEAQ. This CDR3 comprises 15 residues. V lost 5 bases, J lost 2 bases, and 13 bases lay in between. CDR3 nucleotides: TGTGCCAGCAGCCTTGGGGGGGGTGGCAATCAGCCCCAGCATTTT. Protein product: CASSLGGGGNQPQHF.

The chain recombines TRBV7-2 with TRBJ1-4, with 7 bases fitting TRBD1. CDR1 is SGHTA, CDR2 FQGNSA, per germline. Losses at the gene ends were 3 bases for V and 0 bases for J; bases not matched to a gene: 4. The length of the CDR3 is 16 residues. CDR3 sequence (DNA): TGTGCCAGCAGCTTCCACAGGGGTTCAACTAATGAAAAACTGTTTTTT. Protein: CASSFHRGSTNEKLFF.

This clone was found a few times. The chain couples TRBV7-2 to TRBJ1-5; D unresolved. The length of the CDR3 is 13 residues. CDR1 and CDR2 from the germline V gene are SGHTA and FQGNSA. With 3 bases removed from V and 5 bases from J, the gap between germline ends came to 8 bases. Written as DNA, the CDR3 is TGTGCCAGCAGCTTCAACAGAGATCAGCCCCAGCATTTT. Translation: CASSFNRDQPQHF.

The V and J genes are TRBV28 and TRBJ1-4; D unresolved. The ends were cut back, 6 bases at V and 12 bases at J, with 20 bases in the middle. Looked up from germline, CDR1 is MDHEN and CDR2 is SYDVKM. The CDR3 has 14 residues. DNA for the CDR3: TGTGCCAGCAGAAGACGTCCTGGACTTTCCGAACTGTTTTTT. It specifies CASRRRPGLSELFF.

The chain recombines TRBV5-1 with TRBJ2-2; D is ambiguous. The CDR3 totals 15 residues. Trimming took off 1 base at V and 5 bases at J, with 12 bases between the two ends. Germline V lookup: CDR1 SGHRS, CDR2 YFSETQ. The CDR3 reads CASSLMNKETGELFF. CDR3 bases: TGCGCCAGCAGCTTGATGAACAAGGAGACCGGGGAGCTGTTTTTT.

This clone has ten or more counts. This chain connects TRBV24-1 to TRBJ1-2; D unresolved. The V gene's germline CDR1 is KGHDR and CDR2 SFDVKD. The CDR3 runs 14 residues. Trimming took 0 bases from V and 6 from J, leaving 10 bases between them. This CDR3 reads CATSDLDTSDGYTF. CDR3 DNA: TGTGCCACCAGTGATTTGGACACTTCTGATGGCTACACCTTC.

The V call is TRBV24-1, the J call TRBJ2-7, with a tentative D call TRBD1 (5 bases). Germline CDR1 reads KGHDR; CDR2 reads SFDVKD. The CDR3 has 13 residues. Deletions cut 5 bases from V and 0 bases from J, with 7 bases between. Written as DNA, the CDR3 is TGTGCCACCAGTGGAGACAGCTCCTACGAGCAGTACTTC. This gives the protein CATSGDSSYEQYF.

This clone was seen a few times. This rearrangement joins TRBV6-6 to TRBJ2-5, with 9 bases aligning to TRBD1. The CDR3 has 17 amino acids. From germline, CDR1 is MNHNY and CDR2 SVGAGI (reference sequence). V shed 5 bases, J shed 4 bases, and the junction held 14 bases outside the gene matches. The CDR3 DNA sequence: TGTGCCAGCAGTCAACATCCCGGGACAGGGAGTGGAGAGACCCAGTACTTC. Translated, it gives CASSQHPGTGSGETQYF.

This chain uses TRBV19 with TRBJ1-4; D remains unclear. V was cut by 3 bases and J by 1 base, with 6 bases left in between. CDR3 length: 14 amino acids. The germline CDR1 and CDR2 sequences are LNHDA and SQIVND (reference sequence). The CDR3 bases are TGTGCCAGTAGTATTATCGGAACTAATGAAAAACTGTTTTTT. Translating gives CASSIIGTNEKLFF. Full variable domain (remainder filled in from reference TRBV19 and TRBJ1-4): DGGITQSPKYLFRKEGQNVTLSCEQNLNHDAMYWYRQDPGQGLRLIYYSQIVNDFQKGDIAEGYSVSREKKESFPLTVTSAQKNPTAFYLCASSIIGTNEKLFFGSGTQLSVL.

This sequence joins TRBV27 and TRBJ2-3; D unclear. V was shortened by 4 bases and J by 1 base, with 12 bases between the two germline ends. CDR1 MNHEY and CDR2 SMNVEV come from the germline V gene (reference sequence). The CDR3 extends over 15 amino acids. Here the CDR3 reads CASSSPARGTDTQYF. CDR3 sequence (DNA): TGTGCCAGCAGTTCCCCGGCCCGGGGCACAGATACGCAGTATTTT.

The rearrangement links TRBV6-5 to TRBJ1-3; a possible D gene is TRBD1 (5 bases). Germline CDR1 is MNHEY and CDR2 is SVGAGI. The length of the CDR3 is 14 residues. V lost 8 bases to trimming and J lost 4 bases, with 15 bases between them. The CDR3 reads CASLAGGYGNTIYF. CDR3 coding DNA: TGTGCCAGCCTAGCCGGGGGGTACGGAAACACCATATATTTT.

The V call is TRBV28, the J call TRBJ2-3; 9 bases match TRBD1. The CDR3 length is 15 residues. V lost 7 bases to trimming and J lost 3 bases; unmatched junction nucleotides: 8. Germline CDR1 reads MDHEN; CDR2 reads SYDVKM. CDR3 protein: CASNLPGQGTDTQYF. DNA of the CDR3: TGTGCCAGCAATCTCCCGGGACAGGGAACAGATACGCAGTATTTT. The full variable domain, completed using reference TRBV28 and TRBJ2-3, is DVKVTQSSRYLVKRTGEKVFLECVQDMDHENMFWYRQDPGLGLRLIYFSYDVKMKEKGDIPEGYSVSREKKERFSLILESASTNQTSMYLCASNLPGQGTDTQYFGPGTRLTVL.

In this sample, this clone turned up once. The V call is TRBV3-1 (or the pseudogene TRBV3-2), the J call TRBJ2-2; 8 bases map to TRBD1. The germline V gene has CDR1 LGHDT and CDR2 YNNKEL (reference sequence). The CDR3 is made up of 16 amino acids. V dropped 4 bases and J dropped 3; count of bases not matched to a gene: 7. This CDR3 is CASSPTGQGDTGELFF. The CDR3, as DNA: TGTGCCAGCAGCCCTACCGGACAGGGAGACACCGGGGAGCTGTTTTTT.

This clone was counted once. V usage is TRBV2 and J usage is TRBJ2-7; 12 bases align to TRBD2. CDR1 is SNHLY and CDR2 is FYNNEI in the germline V gene. The ends lost 4 bases at V and 7 bases at J; junction bases unmatched: 5. The CDR3 is 14 residues long. In nucleotides, the CDR3 is TGTGCCAGCAGTGGAGCTAGCGGGAGGGGGGAGCAGTACTTC. Protein product: CASSGASGRGEQYF.

The genes are TRBV7-2 and TRBJ2-1, with TRBD1 matching 9 bases. The CDR3 has 15 amino acids. Germline V gives CDR1 SGHTA, CDR2 FQGNSA. The V segment lost 6 bases and the J segment 7 bases; nucleotides outside the gene matches: 10. The chain's CDR3 is CASRRTGGGGNEQFF. As DNA, the CDR3 is TGTGCCAGCAGACGTACAGGGGGCGGCGGAAATGAGCAGTTCTTC.

CDR3 DNA: TGCAGTGCTCCTTCCTCCACTGAAGCTTTCTTT. Residues: CSAPSSTEAFF. The chain recombines TRBV20-1 with TRBJ1-1; D is ambiguous. In germline, CDR1 is DFQATT, CDR2 SNEGSKA (reference sequence). The CDR3 spans 11 residues. Trimming removed 5 bases from V and 4 bases from J, with 8 bases in between.

This clone was seen only a few times. The V and J genes are TRBV6-6 and TRBJ1-2, with TRBD1 matching over 8 bases. Per the germline V gene, CDR1 is MNHNY and CDR2 is SVGAGI (reference sequence). V trimming: 4 bases; J trimming: 5 bases; junction bases outside the gene matches: 12. This CDR3 region has 16 residues. The CDR3 DNA is TGTGCCAGCAGTTCACTACGGACAGGGAGAGAGTATGGCTACACCTTC. Its translation is CASSSLRTGREYGYTF.

The rearrangement uses TRBV4-2 and TRBJ1-6; a possible D gene is TRBD1 (5 bases). This CDR3 has 15 amino acids. The germline V gene encodes CDR1 LGHNA and CDR2 YNFKEQ. Trimming removed 1 base from V and 8 bases from J, with 12 bases in between. CDR3 bases: TGTGCCAGCAGCCAAGGAGGGCGGGGGGATTCACCCCTCCACTTT. It translates to CASSQGGRGDSPLHF.

The chain employs TRBV7-6 and TRBJ2-1; the match to TRBD1 covers 7 bases. CDR1 is SGHVS and CDR2 is FNYEAQ in the germline V gene. The CDR3 has 14 residues. V trimming: 7 bases; J trimming: 8 bases; junction bases outside the gene matches: 11. CDR3: CASINDRVSDEQFF. The CDR3 coding sequence is TGTGCCAGCATCAACGACAGGGTTTCGGATGAGCAGTTCTTC.

A word on this clone: At the DNA level, this CDR3 is encoded by other sequences in the same sample as well. The chain links TRBV11-3 to TRBJ2-1; possible D gene TRBD1, 6 bases. Per the germline V gene, CDR1 is SGHNT and CDR2 is YENEEA. There are 13 residues in the CDR3. The germline V and J ends were trimmed by 4 bases and 3 bases, with 7 bases remaining between them. The CDR3 reads CASSSGVYNEQFF. CDR3 nucleotides: TGTGCCAGCAGCTCAGGGGTCTACAATGAGCAGTTCTTC.

This clone was seen a few times. The chain uses TRBV5-1 and TRBJ1-6; no definite D call. Per germline, CDR1 SGHRS and CDR2 YFSETQ. V lost 4 bases to trimming and J lost 5 bases, with 7 bases between them. The CDR3 has 13 amino acids. This chain's CDR3 is CASSPRNNSPLHF. As DNA, the CDR3 is TGCGCCAGCAGCCCGAGAAATAATTCACCCCTCCACTTT.